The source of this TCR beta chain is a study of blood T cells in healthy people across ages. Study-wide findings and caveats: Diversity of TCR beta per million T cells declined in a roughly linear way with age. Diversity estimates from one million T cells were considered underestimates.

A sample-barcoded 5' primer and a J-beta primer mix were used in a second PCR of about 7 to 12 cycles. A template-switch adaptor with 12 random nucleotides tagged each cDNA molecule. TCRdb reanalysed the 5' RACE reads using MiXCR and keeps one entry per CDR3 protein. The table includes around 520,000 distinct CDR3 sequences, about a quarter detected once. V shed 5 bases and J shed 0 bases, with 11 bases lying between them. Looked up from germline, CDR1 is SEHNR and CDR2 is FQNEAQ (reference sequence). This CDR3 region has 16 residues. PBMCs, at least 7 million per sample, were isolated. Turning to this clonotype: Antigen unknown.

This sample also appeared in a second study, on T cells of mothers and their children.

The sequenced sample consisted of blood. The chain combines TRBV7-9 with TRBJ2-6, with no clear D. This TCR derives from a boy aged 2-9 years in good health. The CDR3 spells CASSRAHDSGANVLTF. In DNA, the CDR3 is TGTGCCAGCAGCCGGGCACATGACTCTGGGGCCAACGTCCTGACTTTC.